These 25 T cell receptor beta chains originate from one sample sequenced in a study of T-cell memory formation after mild COVID-19. TCRdb reanalysed the 5' RACE reads using MiXCR and keeps one entry per CDR3 protein. The sample records under 70,000 distinct CDR3 sequences, about a tenth being singletons. Sample: PBMCs or a T cell subset sorted from them (not recorded which). The receptors were gathered from a man aged 18 to 30 who had mild COVID-19 (a few samples of this study predate the infection). Cell type and time point are not known.

The chain joins TRBV28 to TRBJ2-1; 8 nucleotides align to TRBD2. The junction had 12 bases not matched to a gene; V was cut back by 5 bases and J by 3 bases. CDR3 size: 17 residues. Germline lookup yields CDR1 MDHEN and CDR2 SYDVKM. The CDR3 sequence is CASSPLFGTRDYNEQFF. CDR3 sequence (DNA): TGTGCCAGCAGTCCCCTTTTTGGGACTAGGGACTACAATGAGCAGTTCTTC. The full variable domain, with the rest looked up from reference TRBV28 and TRBJ2-1, is DVKVTQSSRYLVKRTGEKVFLECVQDMDHENMFWYRQDPGLGLRLIYFSYDVKMKEKGDIPEGYSVSREKKERFSLILESASTNQTSMYLCASSPLFGTRDYNEQFFGPGTRLTVL.

The gene calls are TRBV2 and TRBJ2-1; D is perhaps TRBD2 (6 bases). The germline V gene has CDR1 SNHLY and CDR2 FYNNEI. This CDR3 spans 16 amino acids. Trimming removed 6 bases at V and 9 bases at J, with 24 bases between. The CDR3 is CASSGTWDWSGGEQFF. In nucleotides, the CDR3 is TGTGCCAGCAGCGGAACCTGGGACTGGTCTGGGGGTGAGCAGTTCTTC.

The chain employs TRBV7-8 and TRBJ2-1; 11 bases align to TRBD2. There are 19 residues in the CDR3. Germline values: CDR1 SGHVS, CDR2 FQNEAQ. The V segment lost 3 bases and the J segment 0 bases; nucleotides outside the gene matches: 10. The DNA for the CDR3 is TGTGCCAGCAGCTTTTTGGCTAGCGGGGGGACAAGCTCCTACAATGAGCAGTTCTTC. This translates into CASSFLASGGTSSYNEQFF. Looking up the rest from reference TRBV7-8 and TRBJ2-1 gives the full variable domain: GAGVSQSPRYKVAKRGQDVALRCDPISGHVSLFWYQQALGQGPEFLTYFQNEAQLDKSGLPSDRFFAERPEGSVSTLKIQRTQQEDSAVYLCASSFLASGGTSSYNEQFFGPGTRLTVL.

The J gene is TRBJ1-6, the V gene TRBV7-2; D possibly corresponds to TRBD1 (6 bases). Trimming took off 4 bases at V and 10 bases at J, with 20 bases between the two ends. Germline-derived CDR1 and CDR2 are SGHTA and FQGNSA. There are 16 residues in the CDR3. The CDR3 region is CASSSVSDSRMSPLHF. The CDR3 DNA is TGTGCCAGCAGCTCGGTTTCGGACAGCCGAATGTCACCCCTCCACTTT.

This clonotype was recorded a few times. This sequence joins TRBV2 and TRBJ2-3; perhaps TRBD2 as D (6 bases). CDR1 is SNHLY, CDR2 FYNNEI, per germline. Deletions cut 6 bases from V and 0 bases from J, with 10 bases between. This CDR3 comprises 14 residues. CDR3 residues: CASRGRGSTDTQYF. DNA of the CDR3: TGTGCCAGCAGAGGGCGGGGAAGCACAGATACGCAGTATTTT.

This clonotype was seen repeatedly, ten times or more. V is TRBV5-1 and J is TRBJ1-1; 8 nucleotides match TRBD1. CDR1 and CDR2 from the germline V gene are SGHRS and YFSETQ. The V and J ends lost 4 bases and 1 base, in that order; junction bases with no gene match: 9. The CDR3 has 16 residues. The CDR3 reads CASSPQTDRENTEAFF. The CDR3 DNA follows: TGCGCCAGCAGCCCACAGACGGACAGGGAGAACACTGAAGCTTTCTTT.

The chain couples TRBV10-3 to TRBJ2-1; 8 bases match TRBD1. From germline, CDR1 is ENHRY and CDR2 SYGVKD. The V and J ends lost 10 bases and 7 bases, in that order; junction bases with no gene match: 9. CDR3 size: 13 residues. CDR3 DNA sequence: TGTGCCACCGGTGGACAGGGCCAGAATGAGCAGTTCTTC. This sequence encodes CATGGQGQNEQFF.

As DNA, the CDR3 is TGTGCCAGCAGCCCCAGACCAGGGATTGAAGCTTTCTTT. Translated: CASSPRPGIEAFF. The chain links TRBV7-2 to TRBJ1-1; possible D gene TRBD1, 5 bases. Per the germline V gene, CDR1 is SGHTA and CDR2 is FQGNSA. Trimming took off 5 bases at V and 7 bases at J, with 14 bases between the two ends. The CDR3 is made up of 13 amino acids.

This clonotype was found a few times. V gene TRBV25-1 combines with J gene TRBJ2-1; 8 bases agree with TRBD2. V lost 6 bases to trimming and J lost 3 bases; unmatched junction nucleotides: 13. Germline CDR1 reads MGHDK; CDR2 reads SYGVNS. CDR3 length: 17 residues. The CDR3 spells CASSKYGGGLLYNEQFF. The CDR3 bases are TGTGCCAGCAGCAAATATGGCGGGGGGCTTCTCTACAATGAGCAGTTCTTC.

This clonotype was counted a few times. V gene TRBV20-1 combines with J gene TRBJ2-3; 11 bases are a match to TRBD1. The germline gives CDR1 DFQATT, CDR2 SNEGSKA (reference sequence). CDR3 length: 15 amino acids. Unmatched junction bases numbered 4, after V lost 3 bases and J lost 2 bases. In DNA, the CDR3 is TGCAGTGCTAGTTCCGGACAGGGGGCCACAGATACGCAGTATTTT. This sequence encodes CSASSGQGATDTQYF.

This clonotype was observed a few times. V is TRBV12-3 or TRBV12-4 and J is TRBJ1-2, with D possibly matching TRBD1 (5 bases). The CDR3 has 14 residues. The V and J ends lost 2 bases and 4 bases respectively, with 11 bases between them. The CDR3 loop is CASSLSGTIYGYTF. The DNA of the CDR3 is TGTGCCAGCAGTTTATCAGGGACCATCTATGGCTACACCTTC.

This chain connects TRBV20-1 to TRBJ2-2, with 9 bases identical to TRBD2. V lost 2 bases to trimming and J lost 6 bases; unmatched junction nucleotides: 7. Per germline, CDR1 DFQATT and CDR2 SNEGSKA (reference sequence). The CDR3 covers 15 residues. CDR3 in DNA: TGCAGTGCTAGACCCAGCGGGGGGATAGCCGGGGAGCTGTTTTTT. It codes for CSARPSGGIAGELFF.

At least ten counts were recorded for this clonotype. The V and J genes are TRBV5-1 and TRBJ2-7; a weak D match, TRBD1 (8 bases). V lost 4 bases to trimming and J lost 1 base, with 18 bases between them. Germline V CDR1 and CDR2: SGHRS, YFSETQ. CDR3 length: 16 amino acids. CDR3 sequence reads: CASSGGDRTLSYEQYF. The DNA for the CDR3 is TGCGCCAGCAGCGGGGGGGACAGGACCTTGTCCTACGAGCAGTACTTC.

The chain employs TRBV6-2 or TRBV6-3 and TRBJ1-5; D uncertain. Germline lookup yields CDR1 MNHEY and CDR2 SVGEGT. The CDR3 sequence is 13 residues long. The V gene lost 2 bases and the J gene lost 6 bases, with 8 bases spanning the gap. In DNA form, the CDR3 reads TGTGCCAGCAGTTACCACAAGGCTCAGCCCCAGCATTTT. Amino acid sequence: CASSYHKAQPQHF.

This clonotype was detected a few times. A read error may account for a junction end that differs from germline. The rearrangement uses TRBV5-6 and TRBJ1-4; D is uncertain. CDR1 SGHDT and CDR2 YYEEEE come from the germline V gene. The CDR3 spans 13 residues. CDR3 in DNA: TGTGCCAGCAGCTTGGGGGCCACCCCGGCCCCCGATTTT. Translation gives CASSLGATPAPDF.

This clonotype was observed at least ten times. The DNA for the CDR3 is TGTGCCAGCAGCTTAGGAGCCGGCGGACGGCAGTTCTTC. It yields the protein CASSLGAGGRQFF. This chain joins TRBV7-2 and TRBJ2-1; D is undetermined. The germline V and J ends were trimmed by 1 base and 12 bases, with 13 bases remaining between them. The CDR3 has 13 residues. Germline V gene sequence: CDR1 SGHTA, CDR2 FQGNSA.

The rearrangement links TRBV4-3 to TRBJ1-5; D uncertain. V shed 1 base and J shed 4 bases, with 11 bases lying between them. Germline CDR1 is LGHNA and CDR2 is YSLEER. The CDR3 covers 15 residues. This CDR3 is CASSQGEGRNQPQHF. For the CDR3, the DNA is TGCGCCAGCAGCCAAGGCGAAGGGCGTAATCAGCCCCAGCATTTT.

The V gene is TRBV2, the J gene TRBJ2-5; a possible D gene is TRBD2 (6 bases). The V end lost 6 bases, the J end lost 9 bases, and 11 bases lay between the germline ends. Germline values: CDR1 SNHLY, CDR2 FYNNEI. The CDR3 extends over 11 amino acids. CDR3 amino acids: CASRDWEAQYF. Here the CDR3 DNA reads TGTGCCAGCAGAGACTGGGAGGCCCAGTACTTC.

This clonotype was counted between two and nine times. CDR3: CASQTSGGFQETQYF. In nucleotides, the CDR3 is TGCGCCAGCCAGACTAGCGGGGGGTTCCAAGAGACCCAGTACTTC. The V gene is TRBV5-1, the J gene TRBJ2-5; 13 bases line up with TRBD2. This CDR3 comprises 15 residues. Germline CDR1 and CDR2: SGHRS and YFSETQ. The trim removed 7 bases at V and 1 base at J, leaving 4 bases unmatched.

V usage is TRBV10-3 and J usage is TRBJ1-5; no firm D call. The ends were cut back, 0 bases at V and 5 bases at J, with 8 bases in the middle. In germline, CDR1 is ENHRY, CDR2 SYGVKD. The CDR3 extends over 14 amino acids. The CDR3 spells CAISESSGYQPQHF. As DNA, the CDR3 is TGTGCCATCAGTGAGTCCAGTGGTTATCAGCCCCAGCATTTT.

This clonotype is deemed medium-sized. The chain has TRBV29-1 and TRBJ2-2; D is unresolved. The V gene's germline CDR1 is SQVTM and CDR2 ANQGSEA. Trimming pared 3 bases from V and 4 bases from J, leaving 9 bases between. CDR3 length: 13 amino acids. The CDR3 here is CSVDGLGTGELFF. Here the CDR3 DNA reads TGCAGCGTTGACGGCCTAGGCACCGGGGAGCTGTTTTTT.

The V call is TRBV5-1, the J call TRBJ2-5; D remains ambiguous. The ends were cut back, 0 bases at V and 5 bases at J, with 20 bases in the middle. Germline assignment: CDR1 SGHRS and CDR2 YFSETQ. This CDR3 region has 17 residues. For the CDR3, the DNA is TGCGCCAGCAGCTTGGCTGAACTTACGGGCCCCGCGGAGACCCAGTACTTC. The encoded protein is CASSLAELTGPAETQYF.

This rearrangement joins TRBV12-3 or TRBV12-4 to TRBJ2-7; D is ambiguous. CDR3 size: 13 residues. Trimming pared 5 bases from V and 6 bases from J, leaving 14 bases between. In DNA, the CDR3 is TGTGCCAGCAGTGCGCGAGGTGGGATCGAGCAGTACTTC. Protein product: CASSARGGIEQYF.

The chain is built from TRBV11-1 and TRBJ2-1, with no clear D. The CDR3 is made up of 15 amino acids. Trimming pared 4 bases from V and 6 bases from J, leaving 16 bases between. Germline V gene lookup returns CDR1 SGHAT and CDR2 FQDESV (reference sequence). CDR3 in DNA: TGTGCCAGCAGCTCCGGAACGTTGGGCAGCAATGAGCAGTTCTTC. This gives the protein CASSSGTLGSNEQFF.

The genes are TRBV12-3 or TRBV12-4 and TRBJ2-6, with D maybe TRBD2 (5 bases). The V end was cut by 6 bases, the J end by 4 bases, with 10 bases between. The CDR3 runs to 14 residues. This CDR3 is CASSGGWGANVLTF. In DNA form, the CDR3 reads TGTGCCAGCAGCGGAGGCTGGGGGGCCAACGTCCTGACTTTC.